These 25 T cell receptor beta chains came from one sample sequenced in a study of blood T cell repertoires in COVID-19. Using immunoSEQ multiplex PCR, the repertoire was profiled, and TCRdb retains in-frame clones only, with some absent. The table includes around 230,000 clones, roughly 90% detected once. Material for sequencing was PBMCs or T cells enriched from blood (not recorded which). The receptors shown here come from a man younger than 35 with acute COVID-19.

The chain joins TRBV18 to TRBJ2-2; D may be TRBD1 (5 bases). V was shortened by 5 bases and J by 7 bases, with 14 bases between the two germline ends. Germline V lookup: CDR1 KGHSH, CDR2 LQKENI. The CDR3 contains 14 residues. The CDR3 loop is CASSFDRDFGELFF. The CDR3 coding sequence is TGTGCCAGCTCATTTGACAGAGATTTCGGGGAGCTGTTTTTT. Complete variable domain (other parts from reference TRBV18 and TRBJ2-2): NAGVMQNPRHLVRRRGQEARLRCSPMKGHSHVYWYRQLPEEGLKFMVYLQKENIIDESGMPKERFSAEFPKEGPSILRIQQVVRGDSAAYFCASSFDRDFGELFFGEGSRLTVL.

The V gene is TRBV4-1, the J gene TRBJ2-5; TRBD2 matches at 8 bases. Germline CDR1 is MGHRA and CDR2 is YSYEKL. After removal of 0 bases from V and 5 bases from J, the junction contained 5 bases not matched to a gene. CDR3 length: 15 amino acids. The CDR3 sequence is CASSQDGTRGETQYF. The CDR3 DNA reads TGCGCCAGCAGCCAAGATGGGACTAGGGGTGAGACCCAGTACTTC.

The genes are TRBV6-2 or TRBV6-3 and TRBJ2-1; D perhaps matches TRBD2 (5 bases). The V end was cut by 4 bases, the J end by 3 bases, with 7 bases between. Looked up from germline, CDR1 is MNHEY and CDR2 is SVGEGT. There are 13 residues in the CDR3. CDR3: CASSLTNYNEQFF. The CDR3 nucleotides are TGTGCCAGCAGTTTGACTAACTACAATGAGCAGTTCTTC.

The rearrangement joins TRBV6-1 to TRBJ1-1; D perhaps matches TRBD1 (5 bases). This CDR3 contains 15 residues. Trimming pared 1 base from V and 0 bases from J, leaving 9 bases between. Germline-derived CDR1 and CDR2 are MNHNS and SASEGT. Written as DNA, the CDR3 is TGTGCCAGCAGTGAAGGGGGGGTACTGAACACTGAAGCTTTCTTT. Protein product: CASSEGGVLNTEAFF.

CDR3 amino acids: CASSLGTGDQETQYF. The CDR3 DNA reads as TGTGCCAGCAGTTTAGGGACAGGCGACCAAGAGACCCAGTACTTC. V and J are TRBV27 and TRBJ2-5; 8 bases fit TRBD1. Trimming removed 2 bases from V and 0 bases from J; junction bases left unmatched: 2. CDR1 is MNHEY and CDR2 is SMNVEV in the germline V gene (reference sequence). This CDR3 is 15 amino acids long.

This clone occurred once. This chain links TRBV6-2 or TRBV6-3 with TRBJ2-7, with 9 positions matching TRBD2. Germline V gene data show CDR1 as MNHEY and CDR2 as SVGEGT. The V gene end was trimmed by 5 bases and the J gene end by 2 bases; junction bases not matched to a gene: 1. The CDR3 runs 13 residues. This chain's CDR3 is CASSGTSPYEQYF. The DNA of the CDR3 is TGTGCCAGCAGTGGGACTAGCCCCTACGAGCAGTACTTC.

The V and J genes are TRBV9 and TRBJ1-1; 8 bases are shared with TRBD1. Per germline, CDR1 SGDLS and CDR2 YYNGEE. CDR3 length equals 16 residues. With 4 bases clipped from V and 4 bases from J, the junction kept 12 bases outside the gene matches. CDR3 sequence: CASSSGQGGTGTEAFF. The CDR3 DNA sequence: TGTGCCAGCAGCTCAGGACAGGGTGGGACTGGCACTGAAGCTTTCTTT.

This clone was counted once. This chain links TRBV9 with TRBJ1-3; 9 bases are a match to TRBD1. With 4 bases clipped from V and 4 bases from J, the junction kept 15 bases outside the gene matches. The germline CDR1 and CDR2 sequences are SGDLS and YYNGEE. This CDR3 has 18 amino acids. The CDR3 nucleotides read TGTGCCAGCAGCCCAACCGGGACAGGGTTAATTAGGGGAAACACCATATATTTT. Translating gives CASSPTGTGLIRGNTIYF.

CDR3 sequence: CASSHNRDRFRETQYF. The CDR3 DNA is TGCGCCAGCAGCCACAACCGGGACAGATTCCGGGAGACCCAGTACTTC. This chain joins TRBV4-1 and TRBJ2-5, with 7 bases lining up with TRBD1. J was trimmed by 5 bases and V by 3 bases; bases with no gene match: 12. The CDR3 is 16 amino acids. The germline CDR1 and CDR2 sequences are MGHRA and YSYEKL.

The V gene is TRBV28, the J gene TRBJ2-7, with D perhaps TRBD1 (6 bases). Germline V gene lookup returns CDR1 MDHEN and CDR2 SYDVKM. Trimming took 5 bases from V and 4 from J, leaving 21 bases between them. There are 16 residues in the CDR3. CDR3 amino acids: CASSIRTVKKEYEQYF. As DNA, the CDR3 is TGTGCCAGCAGTATTCGGACAGTCAAGAAAGAGTACGAGCAGTACTTC.

The genes are TRBV18 and TRBJ2-5; 11 nucleotides match TRBD1. Germline lookup yields CDR1 KGHSH and CDR2 LQKENI. The CDR3 covers 16 residues. With V trimmed by 2 bases and J by 6 bases, 8 bases remained unmatched. DNA for the CDR3: TGTGCCAGCTCACCATCGGGACAGGGGGGTCAGAAGACCCAGTACTTC. This gives the protein CASSPSGQGGQKTQYF.

This clone was counted only a few times. V is TRBV11-3 and J is TRBJ1-1; no clear D. Looked up from germline, CDR1 is SGHNT and CDR2 is YENEEA. V lost 1 base and J lost 5, with 8 bases in between. This CDR3 has 13 amino acids. CDR3 sequence reads: CASSLGTRTEAFF. The CDR3 bases are TGTGCCAGCAGCTTAGGAACGAGGACTGAAGCTTTCTTT. Together with reference TRBV11-3 and TRBJ1-1, the CDR3 gives the full variable domain: EAGVVQSPRYKIIEKKQPVAFWCNPISGHNTLYWYLQNLGQGPELLIRYENEEAVDDSQLPKDRFSAERLKGVDSTLKIQPAELGDSAVYLCASSLGTRTEAFFGQGTRLTVV.

The chain is built from TRBV4-1 and TRBJ2-3; TRBD2 aligns across 7 bases. V dropped 0 bases and J dropped 2; count of bases not matched to a gene: 8. The germline CDR1 and CDR2 sequences are MGHRA and YSYEKL. The CDR3 spans 17 residues. As DNA, the CDR3 is TGCGCCAGCAGCCAAGATCGATGGACTAGTTACACAGATACGCAGTATTTT. It translates to CASSQDRWTSYTDTQYF.

This clone was detected only once. V and J are TRBV19 and TRBJ1-5; 9 bases line up with TRBD1. CDR1 is LNHDA, CDR2 SQIVND, per germline (reference sequence). Trimming cost V 6 bases and J 6 bases; bases outside gene matches: 9. This CDR3 has 15 residues. CDR3 DNA sequence: TGTGCCAGTAGCCGGACAGGGGATGAGTTTCAGCCCCAGCATTTT. It translates to CASSRTGDEFQPQHF. Full variable domain (remainder filled in from reference TRBV19 and TRBJ1-5): DGGITQSPKYLFRKEGQNVTLSCEQNLNHDAMYWYRQDPGQGLRLIYYSQIVNDFQKGDIAEGYSVSREKKESFPLTVTSAQKNPTAFYLCASSRTGDEFQPQHFGDGTRLSIL.

This clone was found once. The rearrangement uses TRBV6-5 and TRBJ2-2; 8 bases align to TRBD1. Germline loops: CDR1 MNHEY, CDR2 SVGAGI. The CDR3 totals 15 residues. V lost 5 bases to trimming and J lost 3 bases; unmatched junction nucleotides: 5. The CDR3, as DNA: TGTGCCAGCAGTAGGACAGGGAAGGACACCGGGGAGCTGTTTTTT. It encodes CASSRTGKDTGELFF.

V usage is TRBV3-1 (or the pseudogene TRBV3-2) and J usage is TRBJ1-4; 8 bases fit TRBD1. Losses at the gene ends were 7 bases for V and 7 bases for J; bases not matched to a gene: 8. There are 14 residues in the CDR3. The germline gives CDR1 LGHDT, CDR2 YNNKEL (reference sequence). The CDR3 loop is CASTRTGPFEKLFF. In nucleotides, the CDR3 is TGTGCCAGCACCCGGACAGGGCCCTTTGAAAAACTGTTTTTT.

The chain couples TRBV6-2 or TRBV6-3 to TRBJ2-3, with TRBD2 matching over 13 bases. V lost 6 bases and J lost 1; bases outside the gene matches: 4. The length of the CDR3 is 16 residues. Germline V lookup: CDR1 MNHEY, CDR2 SVGEGT. CDR3 DNA sequence: TGTGCCAGCAGCGGAACTAGCGGGAGGGGCACAGATACGCAGTATTTT. Protein product: CASSGTSGRGTDTQYF.

The chain joins TRBV3-1 (or the pseudogene TRBV3-2) to TRBJ2-5; 7 bases map to TRBD1. There are 14 residues in the CDR3. CDR1 and CDR2 (germline): LGHDT, YNNKEL (reference sequence). With 4 bases clipped from V and 5 bases from J, the junction kept 7 bases outside the gene matches. The CDR3, as DNA: TGTGCCAGCAGCCGACAGGGCGTCCACGAGACCCAGTACTTC. This sequence encodes CASSRQGVHETQYF.

J is TRBJ2-7 and V is TRBV3-1 (or the pseudogene TRBV3-2), with D perhaps matching TRBD1 (6 bases). CDR1 LGHDT and CDR2 YNNKEL come from the germline V gene (reference sequence). The CDR3 runs to 15 residues. With 3 bases removed from V and 0 bases from J, the gap between germline ends came to 12 bases. In DNA form, the CDR3 reads TGTGCCAGCAGCCAGGGGGCGGGCTTCTCCTACGAGCAGTACTTC. Its translation: CASSQGAGFSYEQYF.

The chain links TRBV7-2 to TRBJ2-1, with D possibly being TRBD2 (6 bases). The CDR3 loop spans 15 amino acids. Trimming left V 5 bases short and J 2 bases short, with 13 bases between. Germline V lookup: CDR1 SGHTA, CDR2 FQGNSA. The CDR3 loop is CASSHVGSPYNEQFF. CDR3 sequence (DNA): TGTGCCAGCAGCCACGTCGGGAGTCCCTACAATGAGCAGTTCTTC.

The V and J genes are TRBV4-1 and TRBJ2-7, with D maybe TRBD2 (5 bases). The CDR3 is made up of 17 amino acids. Trimming took 0 bases from V and 0 from J, leaving 15 bases between them. Germline V gene data show CDR1 as MGHRA and CDR2 as YSYEKL. CDR3 sequence reads: CASSQESFRGDSYEQYF. The CDR3 nucleotides are TGCGCCAGCAGCCAAGAGTCTTTCCGGGGAGACTCCTACGAGCAGTACTTC.

The rearrangement uses TRBV19 and TRBJ2-1; 8 positions match TRBD1. Losses at the gene ends were 5 bases for V and 3 bases for J; bases not matched to a gene: 3. Germline V gene lookup returns CDR1 LNHDA and CDR2 SQIVND (reference sequence). The length of the CDR3 is 14 residues. The CDR3 spells CASSQGAGYNEQFF. The CDR3 DNA is TGTGCCAGTAGTCAGGGGGCAGGCTACAATGAGCAGTTCTTC.

This clone was detected only once. The chain is built from TRBV25-1 and TRBJ2-3, with 7 bases identical to TRBD2. From germline, CDR1 is MGHDK and CDR2 SYGVNS. The CDR3 extends over 17 amino acids. V gave up 0 bases and J gave up 8 bases; unmatched junction bases: 14. The CDR3 nucleotides are TGTGCCAGCAGTGAATACGAGGTCGGGGAGGGCCAGGGTACGCAGTATTTT. Its protein product is CASSEYEVGEGQGTQYF.

The rearrangement uses TRBV27 and TRBJ2-7, with TRBD1 matching over 10 bases. V gave up 6 bases and J gave up 4 bases; unmatched junction bases: 9. Germline V gene lookup returns CDR1 MNHEY and CDR2 SMNVEV (reference sequence). This CDR3 is 15 amino acids long. The CDR3 here is CASSRRGQGQYEQYF. The DNA for the CDR3 is TGTGCCAGCAGCCGCCGGGGACAGGGGCAGTACGAGCAGTACTTC.

V gene TRBV11-3 combines with J gene TRBJ1-2, with a weak D call TRBD1 (6 bases). The CDR3 has 13 residues. Looked up from germline, CDR1 is SGHNT and CDR2 is YENEEA. Trimming removed 5 bases at V and 3 bases at J, with 10 bases between. CDR3 residues: CASSQGTDYGYTF. CDR3 DNA sequence: TGTGCCAGCAGCCAGGGGACCGACTATGGCTACACCTTC.